The 12 T cell receptor beta chains below were found in one sample sequenced in a study of early stage breast cancer tumors. The table came from immunoSEQ multiplex PCR; TCRdb's copy has only in-frame clones and leaves some out. Altogether 30,000 to 40,000 clones are present, around 70% being singletons, with the ten largest covering approximately 7%. The specimen sequenced was blood. These receptors were collected from a person aged 55 to 70 with breast cancer.

This clone was recorded once. The J gene is TRBJ2-1, the V gene TRBV5-1; 9 nucleotides line up with TRBD2. The V gene end was trimmed by 2 bases and the J gene end by 7 bases; junction bases not matched to a gene: 10. This CDR3 is built from 16 residues. CDR1 is SGHRS and CDR2 is YFSETQ in the germline V gene. CDR3 sequence (DNA): TGCGCCAGCAGCTTTCGTGGCGGGGGGGCGGGTAATGAGCAGTTCTTC. Protein sequence: CASSFRGGGAGNEQFF.

The sample holds one count of this clone. The rearrangement uses TRBV7-6 and TRBJ2-7, with 15 nucleotides matching TRBD2. After removal of 4 bases from V and 10 bases from J, the junction contained 11 bases not matched to a gene. The CDR3 is 16 residues long. Germline V gene sequence: CDR1 SGHVS, CDR2 FNYEAQ. The CDR3 bases are TGTGCCAGCAGCTCCCTCGGGACTAGCGGGAGGCTCCTCCAGTACTTC. Its protein product is CASSSLGTSGRLLQYF.

The chain employs TRBV28 and TRBJ2-7, with D maybe TRBD1 (6 bases). With 5 bases removed from V and 1 base from J, the gap between germline ends came to 9 bases. The CDR3 extends over 13 amino acids. CDR1 is MDHEN, CDR2 SYDVKM, per germline. Here the CDR3 reads CASSGDRSYEQYF. Here the CDR3 DNA reads TGTGCCAGCAGTGGAGACAGGTCCTACGAGCAGTACTTC.

The CDR3 region is CASSMAGTGKGYGYTF. In nucleotides, the CDR3 is TGCGCCAGCAGCATGGCCGGGACAGGGAAAGGTTATGGCTACACCTTC. This chain connects TRBV5-1 to TRBJ1-2, with TRBD1 matching over 9 bases. Trimming at V came to 4 bases and at J to 5 bases, leaving 12 bases not matched to a gene. Per germline, CDR1 SGHRS and CDR2 YFSETQ. The CDR3 consists of 16 residues.

The chain couples TRBV18 to TRBJ2-3, with D possibly being TRBD1 (6 bases). This CDR3 comprises 13 residues. Germline CDR1 and CDR2: KGHSH and LQKENI. V was clipped by 4 bases and J by 14 bases, with 19 bases between them. The CDR3 loop reads CASSLNGQTDPYF. DNA for the CDR3: TGTGCCAGCTCACTAAACGGACAGACGGATCCGTATTTT.

The chain uses TRBV9 and TRBJ1-2; 9 nucleotides line up with TRBD1. V lost 0 bases, J lost 8 bases, and 8 bases stayed unmatched. The CDR3 loop spans 15 amino acids. Germline V lookup: CDR1 SGDLS, CDR2 YYNGEE. This CDR3 reads CASSVAGTGLYGYTF. Written as DNA, the CDR3 is TGTGCCAGCAGCGTAGCCGGGACAGGGCTCTACGGCTACACCTTC.

This chain connects TRBV5-1 to TRBJ2-3, with TRBD1 identical over 8 bases. The CDR3 runs 14 residues. V lost 5 bases, J lost 4 bases, and 6 bases stayed unmatched. CDR1 SGHRS and CDR2 YFSETQ come from the germline V gene. CDR3 amino acids: CASRQGVGPDTQYF. The CDR3 DNA reads TGCGCCAGCAGACAGGGGGTCGGCCCAGATACGCAGTATTTT.

The V gene is TRBV2, the J gene TRBJ2-1; 8 bases fit TRBD2. Germline CDR1 is SNHLY and CDR2 is FYNNEI. The V and J ends lost 7 bases and 2 bases, in that order; junction bases with no gene match: 13. The CDR3 has 17 residues. The CDR3 DNA follows: TGTGCCAGCATTCGAGGAGCGGGAGAATTCCCCTACAATGAGCAGTTCTTC. It translates to CASIRGAGEFPYNEQFF.

The rearrangement links TRBV28 to TRBJ1-3; D is perhaps TRBD1 (6 bases). Trimming shortened V by 6 bases and J by 4 bases, and 13 bases separated the two germline ends. CDR3 size: 14 residues. The germline V gene encodes CDR1 MDHEN and CDR2 SYDVKM. The CDR3 region has the DNA TGTGCCAGCAGAACAGGGTTGATGGGAAACACCATATATTTT. This encodes CASRTGLMGNTIYF.

This CDR3 is CASRHRGPGANVLTF. The CDR3 DNA sequence: TGTGCCAGCAGACACAGGGGGCCTGGGGCCAACGTCCTGACTTTC. The chain links TRBV6-1 to TRBJ2-6, with TRBD1 matching 9 bases. V dropped 6 bases and J dropped 2; count of bases not matched to a gene: 2. Germline V gene data show CDR1 as MNHNS and CDR2 as SASEGT. This CDR3 is built from 15 residues.

CDR3 loop: CASSPGRPDSGANVLTF. In DNA, the CDR3 is TGTGCCAGCTCACCGGGCAGGCCCGACTCTGGGGCCAACGTCCTGACTTTC. This sequence joins TRBV18 and TRBJ2-6; no clear D. Trimming left V 3 bases short and J 0 bases short, with 12 bases between. CDR3 length: 17 residues. Germline-derived CDR1 and CDR2 are KGHSH and LQKENI. Based on the CDR3 plus reference TRBV18 and TRBJ2-6, the full variable domain is NAGVMQNPRHLVRRRGQEARLRCSPMKGHSHVYWYRQLPEEGLKFMVYLQKENIIDESGMPKERFSAEFPKEGPSILRIQQVVRGDSAAYFCASSPGRPDSGANVLTFGAGSRLTVL.

The CDR3 DNA follows: TGTGCCAGCAGCCCCCAGGGGGAGACCCAGTACTTC. It is translated as CASSPQGETQYF. The genes are TRBV5-4 and TRBJ2-5, with D possibly TRBD1 on 6 matching bases. CDR3 length: 12 residues. Per the germline V gene, CDR1 is SGHNT and CDR2 is YYREEE (reference sequence). The V end lost 4 bases, the J end lost 5 bases, and 9 bases lay between the germline ends.